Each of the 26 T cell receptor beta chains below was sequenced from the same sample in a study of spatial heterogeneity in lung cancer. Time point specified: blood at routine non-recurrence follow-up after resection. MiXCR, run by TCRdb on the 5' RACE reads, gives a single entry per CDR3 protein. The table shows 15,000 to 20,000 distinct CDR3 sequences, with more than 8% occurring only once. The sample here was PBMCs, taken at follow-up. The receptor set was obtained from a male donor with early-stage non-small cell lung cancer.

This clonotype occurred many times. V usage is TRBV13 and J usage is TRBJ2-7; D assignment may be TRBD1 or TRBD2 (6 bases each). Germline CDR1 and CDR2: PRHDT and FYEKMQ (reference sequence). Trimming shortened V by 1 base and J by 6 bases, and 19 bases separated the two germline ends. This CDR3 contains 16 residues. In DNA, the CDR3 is TGTGCCAGCAGCTTAGAGGGGGGACCTCGATCTTCCGAGCAGTACTTC. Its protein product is CASSLEGGPRSSEQYF.

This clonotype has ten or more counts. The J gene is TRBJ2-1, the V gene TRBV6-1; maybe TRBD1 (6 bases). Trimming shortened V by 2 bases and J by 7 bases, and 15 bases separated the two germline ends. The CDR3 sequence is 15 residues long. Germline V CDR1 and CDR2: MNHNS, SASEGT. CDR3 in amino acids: CASSERAGEWNEQFF. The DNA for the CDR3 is TGTGCCAGCAGTGAAAGGGCAGGGGAGTGGAATGAGCAGTTCTTC.

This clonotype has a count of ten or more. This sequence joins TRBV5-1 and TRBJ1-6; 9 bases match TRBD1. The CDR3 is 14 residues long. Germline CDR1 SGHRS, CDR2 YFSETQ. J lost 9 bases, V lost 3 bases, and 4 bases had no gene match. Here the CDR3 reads CASSSDRGSSPLHF. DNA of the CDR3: TGCGCCAGCAGCTCGGACAGGGGCTCTTCACCCCTCCACTTT.

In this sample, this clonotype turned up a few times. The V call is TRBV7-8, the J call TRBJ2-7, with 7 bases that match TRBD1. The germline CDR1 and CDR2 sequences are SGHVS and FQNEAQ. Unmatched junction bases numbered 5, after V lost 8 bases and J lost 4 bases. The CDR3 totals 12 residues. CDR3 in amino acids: CASWGRGYEQYF. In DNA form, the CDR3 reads TGTGCCAGCTGGGGCAGGGGGTACGAGCAGTACTTC.

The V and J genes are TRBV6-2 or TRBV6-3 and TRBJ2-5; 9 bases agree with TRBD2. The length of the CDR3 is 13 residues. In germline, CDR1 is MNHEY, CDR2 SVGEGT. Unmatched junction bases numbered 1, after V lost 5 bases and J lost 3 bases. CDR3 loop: CASSRTSEETQYF. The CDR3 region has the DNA TGTGCCAGCAGTAGGACTAGCGAAGAGACCCAGTACTTC.

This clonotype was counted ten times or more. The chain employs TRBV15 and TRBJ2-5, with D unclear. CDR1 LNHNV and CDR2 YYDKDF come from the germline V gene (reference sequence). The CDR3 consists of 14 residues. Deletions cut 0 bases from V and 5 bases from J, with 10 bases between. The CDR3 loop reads CATSRDYGAETQYF. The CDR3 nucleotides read TGTGCCACCAGCAGAGATTACGGCGCGGAGACCCAGTACTTC.

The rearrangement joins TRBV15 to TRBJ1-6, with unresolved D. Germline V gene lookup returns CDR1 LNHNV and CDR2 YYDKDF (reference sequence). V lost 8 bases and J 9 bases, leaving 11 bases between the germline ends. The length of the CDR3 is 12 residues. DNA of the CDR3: TGTGCCACCGCAAGAGTGGGTTCACCCCTCCACTTT. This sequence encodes CATARVGSPLHF.

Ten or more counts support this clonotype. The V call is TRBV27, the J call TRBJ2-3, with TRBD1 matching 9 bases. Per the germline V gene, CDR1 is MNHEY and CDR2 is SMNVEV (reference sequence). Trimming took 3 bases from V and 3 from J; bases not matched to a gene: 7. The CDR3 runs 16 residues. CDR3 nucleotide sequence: TGTGCCAGCAGTTTGCTACAGGGGGCCCGGACAGATACGCAGTATTTT. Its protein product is CASSLLQGARTDTQYF.

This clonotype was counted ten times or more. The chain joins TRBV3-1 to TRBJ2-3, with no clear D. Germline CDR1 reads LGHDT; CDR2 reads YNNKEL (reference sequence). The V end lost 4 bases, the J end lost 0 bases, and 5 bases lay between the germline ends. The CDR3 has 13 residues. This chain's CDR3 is CASSPSSTDTQYF. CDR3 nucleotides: TGTGCCAGCAGCCCCTCGAGCACAGATACGCAGTATTTT.

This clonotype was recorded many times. The CDR3 sequence is CASSGGGPPYEQYF. In nucleotides, the CDR3 is TGTGCCAGCAGTGGGGGGGGGCCGCCTTACGAGCAGTACTTC. The chain employs TRBV28 and TRBJ2-7, with D possibly matching TRBD2 (7 bases). CDR3 length equals 14 residues. The germline V and J ends were trimmed by 5 bases and 4 bases, with 15 bases remaining between them. Germline CDR1 and CDR2: MDHEN and SYDVKM.

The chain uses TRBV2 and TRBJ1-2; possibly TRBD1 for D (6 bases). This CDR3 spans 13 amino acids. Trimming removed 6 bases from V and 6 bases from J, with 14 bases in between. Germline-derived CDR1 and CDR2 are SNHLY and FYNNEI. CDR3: CASSGQNLHGYTF. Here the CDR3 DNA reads TGTGCCAGCAGCGGACAGAATCTCCATGGCTACACCTTC.

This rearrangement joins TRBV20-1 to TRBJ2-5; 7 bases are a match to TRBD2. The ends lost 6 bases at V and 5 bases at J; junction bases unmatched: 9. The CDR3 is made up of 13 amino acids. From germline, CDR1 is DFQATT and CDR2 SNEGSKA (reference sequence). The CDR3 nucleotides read TGCAGTGCCCGGACTTACGGGGGGGAGACCCAGTACTTC. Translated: CSARTYGGETQYF.

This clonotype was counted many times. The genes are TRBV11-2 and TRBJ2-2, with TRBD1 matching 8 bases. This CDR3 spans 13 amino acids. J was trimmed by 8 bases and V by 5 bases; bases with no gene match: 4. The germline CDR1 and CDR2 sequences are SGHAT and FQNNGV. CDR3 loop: CASSATGAGELFF. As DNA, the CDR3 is TGTGCCAGCAGCGCGACAGGGGCTGGGGAGCTGTTTTTT.

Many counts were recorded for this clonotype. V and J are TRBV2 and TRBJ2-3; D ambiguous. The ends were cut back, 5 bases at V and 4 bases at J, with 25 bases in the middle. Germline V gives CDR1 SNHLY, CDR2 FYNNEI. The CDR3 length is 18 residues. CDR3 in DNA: TGTGCCAGCAGTAGTAGGTTTCTGAACAGTCGGCACGCAGATACGCAGTATTTT. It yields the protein CASSSRFLNSRHADTQYF.

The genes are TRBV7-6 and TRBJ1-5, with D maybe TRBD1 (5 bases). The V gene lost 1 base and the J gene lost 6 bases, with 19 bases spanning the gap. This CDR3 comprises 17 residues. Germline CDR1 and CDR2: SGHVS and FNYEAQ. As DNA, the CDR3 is TGTGCCAGCAGCTTAGGCCCCCGGGGCCTAAGGGGTCAGCCCCAGCATTTT. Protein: CASSLGPRGLRGQPQHF.

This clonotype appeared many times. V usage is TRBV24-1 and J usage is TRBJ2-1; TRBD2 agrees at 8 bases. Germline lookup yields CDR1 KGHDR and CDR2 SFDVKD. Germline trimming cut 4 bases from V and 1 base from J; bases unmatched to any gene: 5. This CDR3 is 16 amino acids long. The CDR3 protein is CATSDTIAGSYNEQFF. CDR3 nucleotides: TGTGCCACCAGTGACACAATAGCGGGGTCCTACAATGAGCAGTTCTTC.

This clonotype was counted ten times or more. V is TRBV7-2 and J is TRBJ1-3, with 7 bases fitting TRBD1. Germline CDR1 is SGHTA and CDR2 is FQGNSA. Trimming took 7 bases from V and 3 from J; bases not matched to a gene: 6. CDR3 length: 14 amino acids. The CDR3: CASTRDRGGNTIYF. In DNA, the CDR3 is TGTGCCAGCACCCGGGACAGAGGTGGAAACACCATATATTTT.

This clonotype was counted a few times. The CDR3 region has the DNA TGTGCCAGCAGACCTCGAACAGGGGCCCTACTCAATGAGCAGTTCTTC. Protein product: CASRPRTGALLNEQFF. The chain employs TRBV12-3 or TRBV12-4 and TRBJ2-1; 7 nucleotides align to TRBD1. With 6 bases clipped from V and 6 bases from J, the junction kept 14 bases outside the gene matches. The CDR3 runs to 16 residues.

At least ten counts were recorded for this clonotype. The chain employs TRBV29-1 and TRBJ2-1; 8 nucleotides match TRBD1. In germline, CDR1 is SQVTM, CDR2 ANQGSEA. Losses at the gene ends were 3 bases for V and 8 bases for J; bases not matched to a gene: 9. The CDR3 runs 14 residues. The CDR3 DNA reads TGCAGCGTTGATGACAGGGGCGTGAAGGATGAGCAGTTCTTC. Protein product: CSVDDRGVKDEQFF.

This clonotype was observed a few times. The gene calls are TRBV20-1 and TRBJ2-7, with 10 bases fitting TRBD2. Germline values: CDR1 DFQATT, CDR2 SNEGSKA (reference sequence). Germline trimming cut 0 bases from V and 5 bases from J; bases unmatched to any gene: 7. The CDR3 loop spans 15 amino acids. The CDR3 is CSARDSLAGDHEQYF. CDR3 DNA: TGCAGTGCTAGAGATTCCCTAGCGGGAGACCACGAGCAGTACTTC.

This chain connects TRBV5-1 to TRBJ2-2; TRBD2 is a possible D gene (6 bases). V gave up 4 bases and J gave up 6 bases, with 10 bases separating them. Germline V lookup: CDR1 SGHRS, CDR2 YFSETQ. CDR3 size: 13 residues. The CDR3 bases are TGCGCCAGCAGCCCGCGGGGTTCCGGGGAGCTGTTTTTT. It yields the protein CASSPRGSGELFF.

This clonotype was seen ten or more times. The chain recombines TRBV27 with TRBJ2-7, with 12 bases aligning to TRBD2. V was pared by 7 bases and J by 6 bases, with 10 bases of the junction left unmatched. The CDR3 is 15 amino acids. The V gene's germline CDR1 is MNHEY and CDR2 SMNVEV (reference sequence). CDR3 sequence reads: CASTGLAGPISEQYF. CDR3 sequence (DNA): TGTGCCAGCACCGGACTAGCGGGACCTATCTCCGAGCAGTACTTC.

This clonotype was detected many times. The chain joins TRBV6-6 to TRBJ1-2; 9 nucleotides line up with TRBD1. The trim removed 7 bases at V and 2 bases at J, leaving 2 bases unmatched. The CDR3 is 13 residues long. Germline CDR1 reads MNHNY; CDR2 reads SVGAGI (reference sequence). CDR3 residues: CASNTGGNYGYTF. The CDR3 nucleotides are TGTGCCAGCAACACAGGGGGCAACTATGGCTACACCTTC.

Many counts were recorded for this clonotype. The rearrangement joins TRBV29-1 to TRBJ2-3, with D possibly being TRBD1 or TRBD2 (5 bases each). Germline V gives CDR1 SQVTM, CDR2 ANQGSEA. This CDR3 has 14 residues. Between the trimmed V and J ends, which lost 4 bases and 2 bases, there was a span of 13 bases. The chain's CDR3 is CSVAGPTHTDTQYF. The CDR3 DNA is TGCAGCGTTGCGGGGCCCACTCACACAGATACGCAGTATTTT.

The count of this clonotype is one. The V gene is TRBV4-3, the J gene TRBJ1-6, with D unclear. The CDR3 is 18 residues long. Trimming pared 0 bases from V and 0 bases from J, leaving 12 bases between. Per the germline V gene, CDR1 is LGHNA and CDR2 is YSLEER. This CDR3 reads CASSQDVPQSSYNSPLHF. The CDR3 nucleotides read TGCGCCAGCAGCCAAGATGTCCCACAGAGCTCCTATAATTCACCCCTCCACTTT.

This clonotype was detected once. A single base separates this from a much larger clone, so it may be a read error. CDR3 sequence: CTSSPHNSYEQYF. The CDR3 DNA is TGTACCAGCAGTCCCCATAACTCCTACGAGCAGTACTTC. V gene TRBV12-3 or TRBV12-4 combines with J gene TRBJ2-7, with D unclear. The CDR3 totals 13 residues.